This T cell receptor beta chain was identified during a study of T cell changes during pregnancy in multiple sclerosis. The germline gives CDR1 MNHEY, CDR2 SVGAGI. V lost 6 bases to trimming and J lost 8 bases, with 8 bases between them. This CDR3 spans 12 amino acids. Sequencing was performed with immunoSEQ multiplex PCR; in TCRdb, only in-frame clones are kept and a portion is missing. The data show about 59,000 clones, approximately 92% seen once. The chain links TRBV6-5 to TRBJ1-6, with D possibly matching TRBD1 (5 bases). The receptor comes from a female donor in good health, enrolled as a control in a pregnancy study. Sequences were derived from peripheral blood, sampled in the second trimester of pregnancy. The CDR3 loop is CASSTRDSPLHF. Here the CDR3 DNA reads TGTGCCAGCAGCACCAGGGATTCACCCCTCCACTTT.